This entry describes one T cell receptor beta chain. The data originate from a study of blood T cell repertoires in COVID-19. Profiling relied on immunoSEQ multiplex PCR, and the TCRdb table lists in-frame clones only, not all of them. The table includes 88,000 or so clones, about four fifths detected once. This CDR3 is built from 12 residues. V was pared by 3 bases and J by 8 bases, with 11 bases between. Germline V gene data show CDR1 as SGHKS and CDR2 as YYEKEE (reference sequence). The genes are TRBV5-5 and TRBJ1-2; D is perhaps TRBD1 (6 bases). The sequence came from a human donor in a cohort sampled during active COVID-19. The material sequenced was peripheral blood. CDR3 region: CASSSQGGGYTF. As DNA, the CDR3 is TGTGCCAGCAGCTCACAGGGTGGGGGCTACACCTTC.